This is a list of T cell receptor beta chains from one sample in a study of T cell responses to AZD1222 COVID-19 vaccine. The table came from immunoSEQ multiplex PCR; TCRdb's copy has only in-frame clones and leaves some out. Of 120,000 to 150,000 clones in the sample, around 90% were seen once. The specimen comprised peripheral blood, sampled 28 days after the second AZD1222 dose. The source of these receptors is an adult who received the AZD1222 COVID-19 vaccine. Both conserved end residues are part of each CDR3. The order of the fields is D gene, J gene, V gene, clone size, CDR3 DNA, CDR3 protein. D genes are given only for firm matches. The size entry is marked missing in some rows and otherwise reads once, few, many or a size class.

D: -; J: TRBJ2-7; V: TRBV5-6; size: -; DNA: TGTGCCAGCAGCGGCAACTTACAACTATCCTACGAGCAGTACTTC; CDR3: CASSGNLQLSYEQYF
D: -; J: TRBJ2-2; V: TRBV2; size: -; DNA: TGTGCCAGCAGCCGAAGGGGAAGGGAGCTGTTTTTT; CDR3: CASSRRGRELFF
D: -; J: TRBJ1-4; V: TRBV19; size: -; DNA: TGTGCCAGTAGTATAGGAGGGGGTGCAACTAATGAAAAACTGTTTTTT; CDR3: CASSIGGGATNEKLFF
D: -; J: TRBJ2-4; V: TRBV30; size: -; DNA: TGTGCCTGGAGGGGATCCTCAGGTTTAGCCAAAAACATTCAGTACTTC; CDR3: CAWRGSSGLAKNIQYF
D: -; J: TRBJ1-2; V: TRBV18; size: -; DNA: TGTGCCAGCTCACCACCGGGGTTCAGGGGTTACGGCTACACCTTC; CDR3: CASSPPGFRGYGYTF
D: -; J: TRBJ2-2; V: TRBV6-6; size: -; DNA: TGTGCCACCCTGTTGGGCACGAACACCGGGGAGCTGTTTTTT; CDR3: CATLLGTNTGELFF
D: -; J: TRBJ1-1; V: TRBV7-3; size: -; DNA: TGTGCCAGCAGCTTAAACAGGGTGAACACTGAAGCTTTCTTT; CDR3: CASSLNRVNTEAFF
D: TRBD1; J: TRBJ1-3; V: TRBV9; size: -; DNA: TGTGCCAGCAGCGTAGCCGGGACAGGGACTGGAAACACCATATATTTT; CDR3: CASSVAGTGTGNTIYF
D: TRBD2; J: TRBJ2-2; V: TRBV9; size: -; DNA: TGTGCCAGCAGCGTAGGGGGACTAGCGGGAAACACCGGGGAGCTGTTTTTT; CDR3: CASSVGGLAGNTGELFF
D: TRBD1; J: TRBJ1-5; V: TRBV6-6; size: -; DNA: TGTGCCAGCAGGACAGGGGAACGATGGGGCAATCAGCCCCAGCATTTT; CDR3: CASRTGERWGNQPQHF
D: -; J: TRBJ2-1; V: TRBV21-1; size: -; DNA: TGTGCCAGCAGCAAATGGGAGATGAAGGCGGGGGGAAACTACAATGAGCAGTTCTTC; CDR3: CASSKWEMKAGGNYNEQFF
D: -; J: TRBJ1-2; V: TRBV15; size: -; DNA: TGTGCCACCAGCAGAGCCCCCCGGGGCTACACCTTC; CDR3: CATSRAPRGYTF
D: TRBD2; J: TRBJ2-1; V: TRBV30; size: once; DNA: TGTGCCTGGAGTGGTCCGAAGATGGGGGCGGGAGGATACAATGAGCAGTTCTTC; CDR3: CAWSGPKMGAGGYNEQFF
D: TRBD2; J: TRBJ2-1; V: TRBV7-9; size: -; DNA: TGTGCCAGCAGACTAGCGGGAGTAAGCAATGAGCAGTTCTTC; CDR3: CASRLAGVSNEQFF
D: TRBD1; J: TRBJ1-4; V: TRBV27; size: -; DNA: TGTGCCAGCAGTTCCGGGACAGGCCCGGAAAAACTGTTTTTT; CDR3: CASSSGTGPEKLFF
D: -; J: TRBJ2-7; V: TRBV29-1; size: -; DNA: TGCAGCGTTCTCGCCGGACAGCCGACCGTCGGAACTTCCTACCTCGAGCAGTACTTC; CDR3: CSVLAGQPTVGTSYLEQYF
D: TRBD1; J: TRBJ1-4; V: TRBV7-9; size: -; DNA: TGTGCCAGCACCACCGGGACAGGGGTTGAAAAACTGTTTTTT; CDR3: CASTTGTGVEKLFF
D: TRBD1; J: TRBJ2-7; V: TRBV3-1/TRBV3-2; size: -; DNA: TGTGCCAGCAGCCAAGAAGGGACGACAGGGGTCCACGAGCAGTACTTC; CDR3: CASSQEGTTGVHEQYF
D: -; J: TRBJ1-2; V: TRBV27; size: -; DNA: TGTGCCAGCAGTTTATCCCCGGGCTATGGCTACACCTTC; CDR3: CASSLSPGYGYTF
D: TRBD1; J: TRBJ1-3; V: TRBV9; size: -; DNA: TGTGCCAGCAGCGTGACAGGACAGGCGGGAAACACCATATATTTT; CDR3: CASSVTGQAGNTIYF
D: -; J: TRBJ2-1; V: TRBV4-3; size: -; DNA: TGCGCCAGCAGCCAGTTTGCCGGGAGTAGTTCCTACAATGAGCAGTTCTTC; CDR3: CASSQFAGSSSYNEQFF
D: -; J: TRBJ2-1; V: TRBV5-4; size: few; DNA: TGTGCCAGCAGTTTTATGCTACCGGGGGTCTACAATGAGCAGTTCTTC; CDR3: CASSFMLPGVYNEQFF
D: -; J: TRBJ1-3; V: TRBV29-1; size: -; DNA: TGCAGTGCCTTGAGGGGGGAAGGAAACACCATATATTTT; CDR3: CSALRGEGNTIYF
D: -; J: TRBJ2-7; V: TRBV29-1; size: -; DNA: TGCAGCGTTGAAGATTCCCTTACCTACGAGCAGTACTTC; CDR3: CSVEDSLTYEQYF
D: -; J: TRBJ2-1; V: TRBV6-5; size: -; DNA: TGTGCCAGCGGAACCTCCGGGGATGAGCAGTTCTTC; CDR3: CASGTSGDEQFF
D: TRBD2; J: TRBJ2-3; V: TRBV6-4; size: -; DNA: TGTGCCAGCAGTCAACTAGCGGGAGGTGCGGATACGCAGTATTTT; CDR3: CASSQLAGGADTQYF
D: -; J: TRBJ2-7; V: TRBV23-1; size: -; DNA: TGCGCCAGCAGTCCACCGGGCGAAAAGCCCTACGAGCAGTACTTC; CDR3: CASSPPGEKPYEQYF
D: TRBD1; J: TRBJ2-2; V: TRBV11-2; size: -; DNA: TGTGCCAGCAGCTTGGGACAGGGGGACACCGGGGAGCTGTTTTTT; CDR3: CASSLGQGDTGELFF
D: -; J: TRBJ1-1; V: TRBV5-1; size: -; DNA: TGCGCCAGCAGCTTGACAGGTGCCTACAAGATGAACACTGAAGCTTTCTTT; CDR3: CASSLTGAYKMNTEAFF
D: -; J: TRBJ1-1; V: TRBV11-1; size: -; DNA: TGTGCCAGCAGCAATGGTCCCCTGGGCACTGAAGCTTTCTTT; CDR3: CASSNGPLGTEAFF
D: TRBD1; J: TRBJ1-6; V: TRBV30; size: -; DNA: TGTGCCTGGACCCTACAGGGGCCAGAAGATTCACCCCTCCACTTT; CDR3: CAWTLQGPEDSPLHF
D: TRBD1; J: TRBJ2-7; V: TRBV10-2; size: -; DNA: TGCGCCAGCAGTCCAGGGACAGGCAGCGACGAGCAGTACTTC; CDR3: CASSPGTGSDEQYF
D: -; J: TRBJ1-4; V: TRBV6-5; size: -; DNA: TGTGCCACAACTCTAGGGGGGTCTGAAAAACTGTTTTTT; CDR3: CATTLGGSEKLFF
D: TRBD2; J: TRBJ2-7; V: TRBV2; size: -; DNA: TGTGCCAGCAGTCCTAGCGGGATCGTGAACGAGCAGTACTTC; CDR3: CASSPSGIVNEQYF
D: -; J: TRBJ1-2; V: TRBV4-3; size: -; DNA: TGCGCCAGCAGCCAAGATTCCACAGGGTGGGGGAACTATGGCTACACCTTC; CDR3: CASSQDSTGWGNYGYTF
D: TRBD2; J: TRBJ2-7; V: TRBV11-2; size: -; DNA: TGTGCCAGCAGCTCCTTAGCGGGGGGTTACTACGAGCAGTACTTC; CDR3: CASSSLAGGYYEQYF
D: -; J: TRBJ2-1; V: TRBV9; size: few; DNA: TGTGCCAGCAGCGTCGGGACTGGGGGAATGTTTGAGCAGTTCTTC; CDR3: CASSVGTGGMFEQFF
D: TRBD1; J: TRBJ2-2; V: TRBV5-1; size: -; DNA: TGCGCCAGCAGCTCAGCAGGGGGCAGCACCGGGGAGCTGTTTTTT; CDR3: CASSSAGGSTGELFF
D: TRBD2; J: TRBJ2-7; V: TRBV5-1; size: -; DNA: TGCGCCCGCGGCCGGGCGGGGGGAGACTACGAGCAGTACTTC; CDR3: CARGRAGGDYEQYF
D: -; J: TRBJ1-5; V: TRBV12-3/TRBV12-4; size: -; DNA: TGTGCCAGCACCCCTCACCCCTATCAGCCCCAGCATTTT; CDR3: CASTPHPYQPQHF
D: -; J: TRBJ2-1; V: TRBV6-5; size: -; DNA: TGTGCCAGCTCCGGGACATCATTCTACAATGAGCAGTTCTTC; CDR3: CASSGTSFYNEQFF
D: TRBD2; J: TRBJ2-7; V: TRBV7-8; size: -; DNA: TGTGCCAGCAGCTTACGGGTCTTAGCGGGAGTAGGTAACGAGCAGTACTTC; CDR3: CASSLRVLAGVGNEQYF
D: TRBD1; J: TRBJ1-3; V: TRBV9; size: -; DNA: TGTGCCAGCAGCCTACACGACAGGGCCTCTGGAAACACCATATATTTT; CDR3: CASSLHDRASGNTIYF
D: TRBD2; J: TRBJ2-7; V: TRBV3-1/TRBV3-2; size: -; DNA: TGTGCCAGCAGCCAAGGGGGACTAGCCGGATACGAGCAGTACTTC; CDR3: CASSQGGLAGYEQYF
D: -; J: TRBJ1-6; V: TRBV15; size: -; DNA: TGTGCCACCAGCAGAGATCCCGGGACGGACTCACCCCTCCACTTT; CDR3: CATSRDPGTDSPLHF
D: -; J: TRBJ1-6; V: TRBV6-2/TRBV6-3; size: -; DNA: TGTGCCAGCAGTTACCCCACGGGGACGAGCTCCTATAATTCACCCCTCCACTTT; CDR3: CASSYPTGTSSYNSPLHF
D: TRBD1; J: TRBJ1-3; V: TRBV11-2; size: -; DNA: TGTGCCAGCAGCTTAGACGGCAGGGGGGGAAACACCATATATTTT; CDR3: CASSLDGRGGNTIYF
D: -; J: TRBJ1-1; V: TRBV20-1; size: -; DNA: TGCAGTGCCTCTAAGGGGAGTGAAGCTTTCTTT; CDR3: CSASKGSEAFF
D: TRBD2; J: TRBJ2-2; V: TRBV19; size: -; DNA: TGTGCCAGTAGTATGTCGGGGAGCGGGAGATCCGGGGAGCTGTTTTTT; CDR3: CASSMSGSGRSGELFF
D: TRBD1; J: TRBJ2-1; V: TRBV27; size: -; DNA: TGTGCCAGCAGGGAGATAAGACAGGGCGCCTACAATGAGCAGTTCTTC; CDR3: CASREIRQGAYNEQFF
D: -; J: TRBJ2-5; V: TRBV2; size: -; DNA: TGTGCCAGCTCCGAACCGGAAATTAGGATGGAAGAGACCCAGTACTTC; CDR3: CASSEPEIRMEETQYF
D: -; J: TRBJ2-7; V: TRBV29-1; size: -; DNA: TGCAGCGTGGGGGTCCCGGGGGACTACGAGCAGTACTTC; CDR3: CSVGVPGDYEQYF
D: -; J: TRBJ1-2; V: TRBV6-5; size: once; DNA: TGTGCCAGTAGAGGAGACCGTGCAAGTCATGGCTACACCTTC; CDR3: CASRGDRASHGYTF
D: -; J: TRBJ2-6; V: TRBV6-2/TRBV6-3; size: -; DNA: TGTGCCAGCAGTTGGAGGTACGGAAAGGCCGTCGCTGGGGCCAACGTCCTGACTTTC; CDR3: CASSWRYGKAVAGANVLTF
D: -; J: TRBJ1-2; V: TRBV14; size: once; DNA: TGTGCCAGCAGCGGAGTATGGGATATCTATGGCTACACCTTC; CDR3: CASSGVWDIYGYTF
D: TRBD1; J: TRBJ2-2; V: TRBV6-5; size: -; DNA: TGTGCCAGCAGTCTCGACAGGGGGCCCACCGGGGAGCTGTTTTTT; CDR3: CASSLDRGPTGELFF
D: -; J: TRBJ2-2; V: TRBV9; size: -; DNA: TGTGCCAGCAGCGTAGACCCCGGGGAGCTGTTTTTT; CDR3: CASSVDPGELFF
D: -; J: TRBJ1-1; V: TRBV6-6; size: -; DNA: TGTGCCAGCAGTCTCGTTGGACAGAACACTGAAGCTTTCTTT; CDR3: CASSLVGQNTEAFF
D: -; J: TRBJ1-1; V: TRBV6-5; size: -; DNA: TGTGCCAGCAGTCCTCTTCGGGGCACTGAAGCTTTCTTT; CDR3: CASSPLRGTEAFF
D: -; J: TRBJ2-3; V: TRBV19; size: -; DNA: TGTGCCAGTAGAAGTCCTTCTAGCACAGATACGCAGTATTTT; CDR3: CASRSPSSTDTQYF